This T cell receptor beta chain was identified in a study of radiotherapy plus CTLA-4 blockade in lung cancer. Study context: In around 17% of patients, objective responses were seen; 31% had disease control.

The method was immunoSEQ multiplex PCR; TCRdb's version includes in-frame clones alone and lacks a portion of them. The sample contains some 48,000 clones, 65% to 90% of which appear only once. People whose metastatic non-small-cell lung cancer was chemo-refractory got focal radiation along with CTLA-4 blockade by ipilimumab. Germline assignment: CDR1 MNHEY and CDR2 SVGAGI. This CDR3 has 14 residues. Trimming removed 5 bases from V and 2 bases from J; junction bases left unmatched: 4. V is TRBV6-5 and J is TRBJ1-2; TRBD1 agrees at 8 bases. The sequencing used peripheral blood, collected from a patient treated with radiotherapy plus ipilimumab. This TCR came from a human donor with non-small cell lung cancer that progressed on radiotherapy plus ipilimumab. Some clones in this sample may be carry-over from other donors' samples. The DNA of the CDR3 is TGTGCCAGCAGTCGACAGGGGAACAACTATGGCTACACCTTC. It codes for CASSRQGNNYGYTF.